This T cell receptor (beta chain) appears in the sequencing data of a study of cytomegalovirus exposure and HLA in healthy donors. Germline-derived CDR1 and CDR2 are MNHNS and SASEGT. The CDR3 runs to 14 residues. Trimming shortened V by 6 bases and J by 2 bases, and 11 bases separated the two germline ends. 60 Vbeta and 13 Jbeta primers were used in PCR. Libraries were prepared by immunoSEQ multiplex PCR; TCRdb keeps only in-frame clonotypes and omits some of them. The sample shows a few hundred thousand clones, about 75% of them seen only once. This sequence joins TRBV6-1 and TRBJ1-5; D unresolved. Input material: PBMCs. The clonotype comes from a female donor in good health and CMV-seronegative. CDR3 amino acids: CASSQVEGNQPQHF. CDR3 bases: TGTGCCAGCAGCCAAGTGGAGGGCAATCAGCCCCAGCATTTT.